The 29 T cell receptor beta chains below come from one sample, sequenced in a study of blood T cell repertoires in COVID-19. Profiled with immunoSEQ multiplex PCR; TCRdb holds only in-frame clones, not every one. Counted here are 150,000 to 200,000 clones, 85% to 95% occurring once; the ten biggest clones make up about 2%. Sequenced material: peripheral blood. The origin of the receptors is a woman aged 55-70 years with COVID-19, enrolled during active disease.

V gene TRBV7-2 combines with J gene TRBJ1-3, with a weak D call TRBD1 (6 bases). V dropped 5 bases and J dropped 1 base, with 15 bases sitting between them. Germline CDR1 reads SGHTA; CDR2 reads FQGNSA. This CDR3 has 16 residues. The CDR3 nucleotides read TGTGCCAGCAGCCCACCATTAACAGGGTCTGGAAACACCATATATTTT. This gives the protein CASSPPLTGSGNTIYF.

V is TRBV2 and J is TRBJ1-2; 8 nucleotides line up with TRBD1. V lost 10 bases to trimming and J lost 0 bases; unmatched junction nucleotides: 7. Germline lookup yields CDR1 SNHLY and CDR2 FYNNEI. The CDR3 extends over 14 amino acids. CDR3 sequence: CATITGGTNYGYTF. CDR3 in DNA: TGTGCCACCATCACAGGGGGAACTAACTATGGCTACACCTTC.

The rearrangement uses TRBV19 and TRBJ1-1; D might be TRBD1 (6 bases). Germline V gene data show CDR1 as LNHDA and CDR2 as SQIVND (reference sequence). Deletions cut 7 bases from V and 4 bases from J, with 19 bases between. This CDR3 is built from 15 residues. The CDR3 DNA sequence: TGTGCCAGTACCCCGGGGGGGGCGCGGGGCACTGAAGCTTTCTTT. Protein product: CASTPGGARGTEAFF.

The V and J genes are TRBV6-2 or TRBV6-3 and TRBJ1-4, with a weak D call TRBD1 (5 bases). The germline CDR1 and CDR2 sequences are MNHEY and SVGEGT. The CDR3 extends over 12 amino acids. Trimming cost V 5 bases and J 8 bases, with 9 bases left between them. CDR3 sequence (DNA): TGTGCCAGCAGTCAGCAGGGAGAAAAACTGTTTTTT. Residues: CASSQQGEKLFF.

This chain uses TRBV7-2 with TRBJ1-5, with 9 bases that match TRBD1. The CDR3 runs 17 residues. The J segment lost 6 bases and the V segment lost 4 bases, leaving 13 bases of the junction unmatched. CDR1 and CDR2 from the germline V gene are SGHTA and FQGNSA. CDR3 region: CASSSGVGTGPGQPQHF. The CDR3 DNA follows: TGTGCCAGCAGCTCAGGGGTGGGGACAGGGCCTGGTCAGCCCCAGCATTTT.

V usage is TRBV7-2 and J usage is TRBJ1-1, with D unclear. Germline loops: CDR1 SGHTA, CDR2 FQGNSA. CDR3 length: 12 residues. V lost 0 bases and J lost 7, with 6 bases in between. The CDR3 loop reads CASSLARGEAFF. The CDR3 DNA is TGTGCCAGCAGCTTAGCCCGAGGTGAAGCTTTCTTT.

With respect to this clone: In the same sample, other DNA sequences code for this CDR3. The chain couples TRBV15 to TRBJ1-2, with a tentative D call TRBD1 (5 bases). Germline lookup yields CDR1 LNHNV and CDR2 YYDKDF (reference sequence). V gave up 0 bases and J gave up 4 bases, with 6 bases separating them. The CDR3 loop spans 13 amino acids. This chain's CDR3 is CATSRDGAYGYTF. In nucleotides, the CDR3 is TGTGCCACCAGCAGAGATGGGGCCTATGGCTACACCTTC.

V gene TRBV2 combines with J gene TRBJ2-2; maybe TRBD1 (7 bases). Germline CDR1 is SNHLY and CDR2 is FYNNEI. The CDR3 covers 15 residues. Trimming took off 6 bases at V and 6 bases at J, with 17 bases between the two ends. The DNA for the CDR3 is TGTGCCAGCAGGACTCAGGGGGGAATTGCCGGGGAGCTGTTTTTT. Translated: CASRTQGGIAGELFF.

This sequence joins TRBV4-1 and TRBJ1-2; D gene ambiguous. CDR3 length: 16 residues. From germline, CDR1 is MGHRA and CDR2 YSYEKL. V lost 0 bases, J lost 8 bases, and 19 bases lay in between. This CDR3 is CASSQEMRAELSGYTF. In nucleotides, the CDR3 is TGCGCCAGCAGCCAAGAGATGAGGGCAGAACTGAGCGGCTACACCTTC.

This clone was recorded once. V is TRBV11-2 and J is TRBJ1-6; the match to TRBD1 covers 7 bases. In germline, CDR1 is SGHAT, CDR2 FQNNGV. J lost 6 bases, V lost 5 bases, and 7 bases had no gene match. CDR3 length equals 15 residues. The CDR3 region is CASSPTGTANSPLHF. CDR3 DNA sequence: TGTGCCAGCAGCCCGACCGGGACAGCTAATTCACCCCTCCACTTT.

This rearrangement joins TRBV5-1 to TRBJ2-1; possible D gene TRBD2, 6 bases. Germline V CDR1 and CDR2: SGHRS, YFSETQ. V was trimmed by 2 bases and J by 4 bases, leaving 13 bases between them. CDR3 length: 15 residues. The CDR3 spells CASSLATSGYNEQFF. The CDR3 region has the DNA TGCGCCAGCAGCTTAGCGACCAGCGGGTACAATGAGCAGTTCTTC.

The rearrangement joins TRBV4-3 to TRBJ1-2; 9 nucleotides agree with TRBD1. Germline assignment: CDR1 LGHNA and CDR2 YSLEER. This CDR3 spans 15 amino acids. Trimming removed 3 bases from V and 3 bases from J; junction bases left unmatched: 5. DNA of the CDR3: TGCGCCAGCAGCCAGACGGGACAGGGTTACTATGGCTACACCTTC. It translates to CASSQTGQGYYGYTF.

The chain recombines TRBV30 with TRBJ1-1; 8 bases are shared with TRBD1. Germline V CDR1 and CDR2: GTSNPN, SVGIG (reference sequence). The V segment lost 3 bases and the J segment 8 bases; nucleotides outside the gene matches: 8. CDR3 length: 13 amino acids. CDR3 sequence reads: CAWSSTGEEEAFF. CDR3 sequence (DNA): TGTGCCTGGAGCTCGACAGGGGAGGAGGAAGCTTTCTTT.

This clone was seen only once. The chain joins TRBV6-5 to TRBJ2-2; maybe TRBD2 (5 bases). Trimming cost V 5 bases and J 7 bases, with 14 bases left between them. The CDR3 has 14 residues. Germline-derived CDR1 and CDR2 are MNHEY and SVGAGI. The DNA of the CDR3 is TGTGCCAGCAGTCACCTGAACGGGGACGGGGAGCTGTTTTTT. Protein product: CASSHLNGDGELFF.

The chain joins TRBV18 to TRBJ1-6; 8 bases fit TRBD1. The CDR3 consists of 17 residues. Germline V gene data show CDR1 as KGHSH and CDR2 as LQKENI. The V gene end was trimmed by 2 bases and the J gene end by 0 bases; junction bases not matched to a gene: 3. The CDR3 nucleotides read TGTGCCAGCTCACCAACAGGGGGGAGCTCCTATAATTCACCCCTCCACTTT. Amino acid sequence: CASSPTGGSSYNSPLHF.

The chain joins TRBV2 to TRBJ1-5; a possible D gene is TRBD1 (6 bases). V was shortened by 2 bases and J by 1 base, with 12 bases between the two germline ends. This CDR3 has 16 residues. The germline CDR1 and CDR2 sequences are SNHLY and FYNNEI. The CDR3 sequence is CASSEIGQGSNQPQHF. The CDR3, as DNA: TGTGCCAGCAGTGAAATAGGGCAGGGGAGCAATCAGCCCCAGCATTTT.

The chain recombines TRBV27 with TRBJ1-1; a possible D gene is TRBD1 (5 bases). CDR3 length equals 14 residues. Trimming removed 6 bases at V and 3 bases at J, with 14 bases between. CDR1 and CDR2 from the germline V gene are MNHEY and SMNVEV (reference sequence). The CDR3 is CASREGAPHTEAFF. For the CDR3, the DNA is TGTGCCAGCAGGGAAGGGGCACCGCACACTGAAGCTTTCTTT.

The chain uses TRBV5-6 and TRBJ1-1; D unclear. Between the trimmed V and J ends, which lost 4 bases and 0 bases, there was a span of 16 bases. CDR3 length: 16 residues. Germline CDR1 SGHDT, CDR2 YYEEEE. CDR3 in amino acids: CASSPMAWQMNTEAFF. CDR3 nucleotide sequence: TGTGCCAGCAGCCCCATGGCCTGGCAGATGAACACTGAAGCTTTCTTT.

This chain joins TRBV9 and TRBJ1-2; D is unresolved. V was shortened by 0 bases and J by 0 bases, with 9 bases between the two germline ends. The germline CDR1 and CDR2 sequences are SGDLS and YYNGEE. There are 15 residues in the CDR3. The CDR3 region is CASSVDRAPNYGYTF. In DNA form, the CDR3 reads TGTGCCAGCAGCGTAGACCGAGCCCCTAACTATGGCTACACCTTC.

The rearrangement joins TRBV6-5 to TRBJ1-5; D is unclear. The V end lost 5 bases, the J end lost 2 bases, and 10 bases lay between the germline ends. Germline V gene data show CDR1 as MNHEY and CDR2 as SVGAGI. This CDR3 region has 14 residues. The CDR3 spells CASSPLGGNQPQHF. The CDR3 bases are TGTGCCAGCAGTCCCCTCGGGGGCAATCAGCCCCAGCATTTT.

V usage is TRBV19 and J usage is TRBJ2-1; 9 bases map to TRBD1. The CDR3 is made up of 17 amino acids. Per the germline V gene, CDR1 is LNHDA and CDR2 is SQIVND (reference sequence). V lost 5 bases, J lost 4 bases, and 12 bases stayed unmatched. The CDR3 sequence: CASSSPPGTGRYNEQFF. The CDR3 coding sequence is TGTGCCAGTAGTTCTCCCCCCGGGACAGGGCGGTACAATGAGCAGTTCTTC.

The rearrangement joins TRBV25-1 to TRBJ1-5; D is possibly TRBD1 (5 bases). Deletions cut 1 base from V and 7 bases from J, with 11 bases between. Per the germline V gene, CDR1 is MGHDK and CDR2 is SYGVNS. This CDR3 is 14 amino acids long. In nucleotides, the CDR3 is TGTGCCAGCAGTGAATTCCTGACAGCACAGCCCCAGCATTTT. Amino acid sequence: CASSEFLTAQPQHF.

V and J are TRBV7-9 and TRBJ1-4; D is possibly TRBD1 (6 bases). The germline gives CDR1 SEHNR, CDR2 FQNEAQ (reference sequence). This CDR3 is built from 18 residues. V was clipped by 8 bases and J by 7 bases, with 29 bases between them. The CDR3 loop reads CASPAPDGDIGGSEKLFF. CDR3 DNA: TGTGCCAGCCCTGCCCCGGACGGGGACATCGGGGGGAGTGAAAAACTGTTTTTT.

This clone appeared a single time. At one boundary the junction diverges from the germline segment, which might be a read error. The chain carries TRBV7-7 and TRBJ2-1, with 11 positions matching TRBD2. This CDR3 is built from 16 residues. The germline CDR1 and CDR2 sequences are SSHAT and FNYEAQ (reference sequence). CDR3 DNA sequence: TGTGCTAGCAGCTTAGGTGTAGCGGGGGGGGTCAATGAGCAGTTCTTC. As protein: CASSLGVAGGVNEQFF.

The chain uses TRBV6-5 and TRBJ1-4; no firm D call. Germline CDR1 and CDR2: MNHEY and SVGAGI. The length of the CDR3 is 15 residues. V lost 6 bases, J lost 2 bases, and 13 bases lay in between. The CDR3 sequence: CASRARHGTNEKLFF. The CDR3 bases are TGTGCCAGCAGGGCAAGACATGGGACTAATGAAAAACTGTTTTTT.

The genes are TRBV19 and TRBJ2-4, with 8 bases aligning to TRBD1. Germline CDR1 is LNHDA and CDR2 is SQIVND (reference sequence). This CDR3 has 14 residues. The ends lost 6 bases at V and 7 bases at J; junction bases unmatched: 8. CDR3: CASRQDRVGNIQYF. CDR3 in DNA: TGTGCCAGTAGGCAGGACAGGGTTGGGAACATTCAGTACTTC. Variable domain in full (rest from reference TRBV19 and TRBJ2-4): DGGITQSPKYLFRKEGQNVTLSCEQNLNHDAMYWYRQDPGQGLRLIYYSQIVNDFQKGDIAEGYSVSREKKESFPLTVTSAQKNPTAFYLCASRQDRVGNIQYFGAGTRLSVL.

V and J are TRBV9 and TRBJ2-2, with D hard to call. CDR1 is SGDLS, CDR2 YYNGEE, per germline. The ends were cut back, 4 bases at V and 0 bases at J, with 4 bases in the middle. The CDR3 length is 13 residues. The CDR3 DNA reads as TGTGCCAGCAGCTTCGCGAACACCGGGGAGCTGTTTTTT. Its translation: CASSFANTGELFF.

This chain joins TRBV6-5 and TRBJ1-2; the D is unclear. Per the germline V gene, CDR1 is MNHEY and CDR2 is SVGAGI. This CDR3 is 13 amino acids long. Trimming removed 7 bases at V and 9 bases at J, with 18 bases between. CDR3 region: CASTLGQSSSYTF. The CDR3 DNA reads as TGTGCCAGCACCTTGGGCCAATCTTCTAGCTACACCTTC.

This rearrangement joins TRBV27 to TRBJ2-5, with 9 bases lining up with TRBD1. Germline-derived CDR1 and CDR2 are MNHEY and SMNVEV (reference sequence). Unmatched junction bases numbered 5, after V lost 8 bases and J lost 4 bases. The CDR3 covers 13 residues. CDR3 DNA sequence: TGTGCCAGCCAGACAGGGGGAAGAGAGACCCAGTACTTC. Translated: CASQTGGRETQYF.